This T cell receptor (beta chain) appears in the sequencing data of a study of monozygotic twins with inflammatory bowel disease. Following a re-call of the 5' RACE reads, TCRdb has one entry per CDR3 protein and lacks DNA. The sample data list some 450,000 distinct CDR3 sequences. Study findings and constraints: For IBD, no single strong associated signal or clonotype was supported.

The CDR3 covers 15 residues. Germline CDR1 and CDR2: SGHNT and YYREEE (reference sequence). Comments on this clonotype: The antigen is undetermined.

The clonotype comes from a human donor with ulcerative colitis or Crohn's disease, or a healthy co-twin of an affected twin (not recorded which). The specimen was blood. This chain connects TRBV5-4 to TRBJ1-1. CDR3 sequence: CASSLGGTAIPEAFF.